One sample yielded the 2 T cell receptor beta chains listed below, sequenced in a study of T-cell reconstitution after alpha-beta-depleted transplantation in children. For TCRbeta, the library was prepared with unique molecular identifiers. One entry per CDR3 protein results from TCRdb running MiXCR on the PCR reads. The sample shows about 580,000 distinct CDR3 sequences, more than 20% of them seen only once. Sequencing used PBMCs, obtained before TCRalphabeta/CD19-depleted stem cell transplant. These receptors were collected from a boy less than two years old with Wiskott-Aldrich syndrome, due to receive a stem cell transplant.

The DNA of the CDR3 is TGCGCCAGCAGCTTGGATTATCCGGCTTCGAATGAGCAGTTCTTC. It translates to CASSLDYPASNEQFF. The chain is built from TRBV5-1 and TRBJ2-1; D is ambiguous. The CDR3 extends over 15 amino acids. The germline CDR1 and CDR2 sequences are SGHRS and YFSETQ. Trimming cost V 0 bases and J 7 bases, with 14 bases left between them.

This clonotype was picked up a small number of times. The gene calls are TRBV9 and TRBJ2-7; 9 bases are shared with TRBD1. Germline-derived CDR1 and CDR2 are SGDLS and YYNGEE. V dropped 3 bases and J dropped 5; count of bases not matched to a gene: 9. The CDR3 has 15 residues. The CDR3: CASSEGGTGFNEQYF. As DNA, the CDR3 is TGTGCCAGCAGCGAGGGGGGGACAGGGTTCAACGAGCAGTACTTC.